These T cell receptor beta chains were read from a single sample in a study of blood T cell repertoires in COVID-19. Some clones are missing from TCRdb's copy, which holds only in-frame ones; the method was immunoSEQ multiplex PCR. The sample carries about 150,000 clones, 84% recorded once. Material for sequencing was peripheral blood. These TCRs come from a woman between 45 and 65 years old with acute or convalescent COVID-19. CDR3s leave out the opening cysteine and the closing phenylalanine or tryptophan. D genes are given only for firm matches.

J | D | V | CDR3
TRBJ1-2 | NA | TRBV6-5 | ASSPGHLYGYT
TRBJ2-3 | TRBD2 | TRBV2 | ASSDLAGDADTQY
TRBJ1-2 | TRBD1 | TRBV4-3 | ASSRGQGAGVGYGYT
TRBJ1-5 | NA | TRBV6-5 | ASSKPGQPQH
TRBJ2-5 | NA | TRBV19 | ASLGEEETQY
TRBJ2-4 | TRBD2 | TRBV10-3 | AISDVAGGLGNIQY
TRBJ1-6 | NA | TRBV18 | ASSPEGASPLH
TRBJ2-1 | NA | TRBV9 | ASSVAQGGTTFNEQF
TRBJ2-7 | NA | TRBV12-3/TRBV12-4 | ASSITTDYEQY
TRBJ1-6 | NA | TRBV7-2 | ASSFSQGGAPLH
TRBJ1-2 | NA | TRBV28 | ASRTPGGFGRRYGYT
TRBJ2-7 | NA | TRBV10-3 | AISEYGIGGYEQY
TRBJ2-3 | TRBD2 | TRBV4-3 | ASSQDLAGGSTDTQY
TRBJ2-2 | TRBD2 | TRBV3-1/TRBV3-2 | ASSLGLAGANTGELF
TRBJ1-1 | NA | TRBV25-1 | ASSSRQGEAF
TRBJ1-2 | NA | TRBV18 | ASSPSLQKNYGYT
TRBJ2-3 | NA | TRBV29-1 | SVEGQGTDTQY